This T cell receptor (beta chain) was identified in a study of cytomegalovirus exposure and HLA in healthy donors. This PCR relied on a set of 60 Vbeta primers and 13 Jbeta primers. Only in-frame clones appear in the TCRdb table, and some are missing; sequencing was by immunoSEQ multiplex PCR. The table has about 240,000 clones, 80% to 85% seen once. From germline, CDR1 is SGHKS and CDR2 YYEKEE (reference sequence). The CDR3 is 16 amino acids. Losses at the gene ends were 4 bases for V and 0 bases for J; bases not matched to a gene: 10. This clone was seen once. The chain recombines TRBV5-5 with TRBJ2-7, with TRBD1 matching 7 bases. Sequenced sample: PBMCs. The origin of this receptor is a woman in her fifties or sixties in good health and CMV-seropositive. For the CDR3, the DNA is TGTGCCAGCAGCCTTGGACAGGCCTGGGGCTCCTACGAGCAGTACTTC. Translated, it gives CASSLGQAWGSYEQYF.